One sample yielded the 16 T cell receptor beta chains listed below, sequenced in a study of OX40 agonist ivuxolimab in advanced cancers. Only in-frame clones appear in the TCRdb table, and some are missing; sequencing was by immunoSEQ multiplex PCR. The profile shows around 140,000 clones, 90% of them singletons. This material consisted of CD4+ or CD8+ T cells sorted from blood, taken in a trial of the OX40 agonist ivuxolimab. Every receptor here comes from an adult with an advanced solid tumor such as melanoma, head and neck, liver or kidney cancer.

J is TRBJ1-1 and V is TRBV5-1; D is unresolved. Germline CDR1 is SGHRS and CDR2 is YFSETQ. The V end lost 3 bases, the J end lost 5 bases, and 11 bases lay between the germline ends. CDR3 length equals 13 residues. In DNA form, the CDR3 reads TGCGCCAGCAGCTCACCCGGGGATACTGAAGCTTTCTTT. It is translated as CASSSPGDTEAFF.

The chain uses TRBV27 and TRBJ1-2; D call uncertain. CDR3 size: 14 residues. Trimming took 4 bases from V and 8 from J, leaving 17 bases between them. Germline-derived CDR1 and CDR2 are MNHEY and SMNVEV (reference sequence). The CDR3 protein is CASSSPTVMRGYTF. The CDR3 region has the DNA TGTGCCAGCAGTTCCCCCACAGTTATGAGGGGCTACACCTTC.

This clone was seen only once. The chain recombines TRBV6-1 with TRBJ2-7; D gene ambiguous. V dropped 5 bases and J dropped 1 base, with 12 bases sitting between them. The CDR3 runs to 14 residues. The germline gives CDR1 MNHNS, CDR2 SASEGT. The CDR3 coding sequence is TGTGCCAGCAGTTATCCGGGCAGATCCTACGAGCAGTACTTC. It codes for CASSYPGRSYEQYF.

The chain links TRBV5-1 to TRBJ2-7, with D maybe TRBD1 (5 bases). The CDR3 is 15 residues long. Per germline, CDR1 SGHRS and CDR2 YFSETQ. V shed 3 bases and J shed 0 bases, with 13 bases lying between them. In nucleotides, the CDR3 is TGCGCCAGCAGCTCCAGGGTTTCCCCCTCCTACGAGCAGTACTTC. Protein: CASSSRVSPSYEQYF. Based on the CDR3 plus reference TRBV5-1 and TRBJ2-7, the full variable domain is KAGVTQTPRYLIKTRGQQVTLSCSPISGHRSVSWYQQTPGQGLQFLFEYFSETQRNKGNFPGRFSGRQFSNSRSEMNVSTLELGDSALYLCASSSRVSPSYEQYFGPGTRLTVT.

The chain couples TRBV6-1 to TRBJ2-6; D uncertain. V shed 3 bases and J shed 0 bases, with 3 bases lying between them. Germline V CDR1 and CDR2: MNHNS, SASEGT. This CDR3 has 14 residues. The CDR3 DNA sequence: TGTGCCAGCAGTGAGGGCTCTGGGGCCAACGTCCTGACTTTC. Amino acid sequence: CASSEGSGANVLTF.

V usage is TRBV9 and J usage is TRBJ2-2; the D is unclear. Trimming took 0 bases from V and 4 from J, leaving 7 bases between them. The CDR3 is 14 residues long. CDR1 is SGDLS and CDR2 is YYNGEE in the germline V gene. Written as DNA, the CDR3 is TGTGCCAGCAGCGTAGGATCGGGCACCGGGGAGCTGTTTTTT. The encoded protein is CASSVGSGTGELFF. Variable domain in full (rest from reference TRBV9 and TRBJ2-2): DSGVTQTPKHLITATGQRVTLRCSPRSGDLSVYWYQQSLDQGLQFLIQYYNGEERAKGNILERFSAQQFPDLHSELNLSSLELGDSALYFCASSVGSGTGELFFGEGSRLTVL.

Worth noting for this clone: Other nucleotide sequences from this sample produce the same CDR3. The V gene is TRBV5-1, the J gene TRBJ1-5; D possibly corresponds to TRBD1 (6 bases). Germline CDR1 SGHRS, CDR2 YFSETQ. The CDR3 spans 14 residues. The ends were cut back, 1 base at V and 2 bases at J, with 7 bases in the middle. The CDR3 protein is CASSLSGGNQPQHF. CDR3 DNA: TGCGCCAGCAGCTTGTCAGGGGGCAATCAGCCCCAGCATTTT. Full variable domain (remainder filled in from reference TRBV5-1 and TRBJ1-5): KAGVTQTPRYLIKTRGQQVTLSCSPISGHRSVSWYQQTPGQGLQFLFEYFSETQRNKGNFPGRFSGRQFSNSRSEMNVSTLELGDSALYLCASSLSGGNQPQHFGDGTRLSIL.

The V gene is TRBV19, the J gene TRBJ2-1; TRBD2 agrees at 10 bases. This CDR3 has 20 residues. Trimming took 4 bases from V and 0 from J; bases not matched to a gene: 15. The V gene's germline CDR1 is LNHDA and CDR2 SQIVND (reference sequence). CDR3 nucleotide sequence: TGTGCCAGTAGTACGGCGGGGGGACTAGCGTATTACAGCTCCTACAATGAGCAGTTCTTC. This codes for CASSTAGGLAYYSSYNEQFF.

V and J are TRBV12-2 and TRBJ2-7; the table names TRBD1, a call not compared with the DNA. TRBV12-2 is tagged as a pseudogene. CDR3 length: 15 residues. This CDR3 is CASRLGPGPSYEQYF. The CDR3 nucleotides are TGTGCAAGTCGCTTAGGTCCTGGGCCTTCCTACGAGCAGTACTTC.

The genes are TRBV6-1 and TRBJ2-1; tentative D call: TRBD1 (5 bases). The germline CDR1 and CDR2 sequences are MNHNS and SASEGT. There are 16 residues in the CDR3. With 2 bases removed from V and 8 bases from J, the gap between germline ends came to 19 bases. The CDR3: CASSEKDTLLYDEQFF. DNA for the CDR3: TGTGCCAGCAGTGAAAAGGACACCCTACTATACGATGAGCAGTTCTTC.

The chain carries TRBV13 and TRBJ2-3; the match to TRBD1 covers 9 bases. The trim removed 5 bases at V and 9 bases at J, leaving 21 bases unmatched. The germline gives CDR1 PRHDT, CDR2 FYEKMQ (reference sequence). The CDR3 is 18 amino acids. The CDR3 DNA reads TGTGCCAGCAGCCCAGGGACAGGGAGTGAAGAGAGGCTGGGAACGCAGTATTTT. This translates into CASSPGTGSEERLGTQYF.

The J gene is TRBJ1-5, the V gene TRBV5-1, with D uncertain. V lost 0 bases and J lost 5, with 6 bases in between. The CDR3 has 13 residues. Germline V gene sequence: CDR1 SGHRS, CDR2 YFSETQ. The CDR3 region is CASSLGQYQPQHF. Written as DNA, the CDR3 is TGCGCCAGCAGCTTGGGGCAGTATCAGCCCCAGCATTTT.

The rearrangement links TRBV7-6 to TRBJ1-3; D not resolved. Looked up from germline, CDR1 is SGHVS and CDR2 is FNYEAQ. Trimming removed 0 bases at V and 2 bases at J, with 5 bases between. The CDR3 length is 14 residues. The CDR3 spells CASSLATPGNTIYF. In nucleotides, the CDR3 is TGTGCCAGCAGCTTAGCGACCCCTGGAAACACCATATATTTT.

This chain links TRBV5-1 with TRBJ1-1, with D possibly matching TRBD1 (5 bases). This CDR3 comprises 15 residues. V lost 3 bases, J lost 1 base, and 13 bases lay in between. Per the germline V gene, CDR1 is SGHRS and CDR2 is YFSETQ. CDR3 DNA: TGCGCCAGCAGCTGGGACGGAGCTGCGAACACTGAAGCTTTCTTT. Encoded protein: CASSWDGAANTEAFF. Based on the CDR3 plus reference TRBV5-1 and TRBJ1-1, the full variable domain is KAGVTQTPRYLIKTRGQQVTLSCSPISGHRSVSWYQQTPGQGLQFLFEYFSETQRNKGNFPGRFSGRQFSNSRSEMNVSTLELGDSALYLCASSWDGAANTEAFFGQGTRLTVV.

This sequence joins TRBV18 and TRBJ1-5, with D possibly matching TRBD1 (5 bases). The CDR3 runs to 17 residues. CDR1 and CDR2 from the germline V gene are KGHSH and LQKENI. Between the trimmed V and J ends, which lost 5 bases and 2 bases, there was a span of 19 bases. The CDR3 reads CASSSTTGMHGNQPQHF. The DNA for the CDR3 is TGTGCCAGCTCATCAACTACAGGTATGCACGGCAATCAGCCCCAGCATTTT.

The genes are TRBV12-5 and TRBJ2-1; D assignment may be TRBD1 or TRBD2 (7 bases each). V lost 5 bases and J lost 1, with 12 bases in between. Per germline, CDR1 LGHNT and CDR2 FRNRAP. There are 15 residues in the CDR3. The CDR3 nucleotides read TGTGCTAGTGGTCAGGGGGGAGGGTCCTACAATGAGCAGTTCTTC. It specifies CASGQGGGSYNEQFF.